This TCR beta chain was sequenced for a study of cytomegalovirus exposure and HLA in healthy donors. The PCR was carried out with 60 Vbeta primers and 13 Jbeta primers. Clones were sequenced by immunoSEQ multiplex PCR, and TCRdb holds only the in-frame ones, with some missing. The data contain 120,000 to 150,000 clones, approximately 85% of them singletons. Healthy bone marrow donors made up the donors. The study's findings and limits: For TCR beta chains, V- and J-gene trimming was later linked to a missense DCLRE1C variant. Donor immune exposure was known only as CMV serostatus. The number of N-insertions in an Asian-associated ancestry cluster was reportedly below the roughly 670-donor mean in a later analysis.

With respect to this clone: What it binds is not known.

The CDR3 has 14 residues. Trimming left V 4 bases short and J 3 bases short, with 9 bases between. Germline V gives CDR1 LGHNA, CDR2 YSLEER. The chain combines TRBV4-3 with TRBJ2-2; a weak D match, TRBD1 (5 bases). Input material: PBMCs. The sequence derives from a woman between 40 and 55 years old in good health and CMV-seronegative. CDR3 loop: CASSRDSHTGELFF. The DNA of the CDR3 is TGCGCCAGCAGCCGAGACAGTCACACCGGGGAGCTGTTTTTT.